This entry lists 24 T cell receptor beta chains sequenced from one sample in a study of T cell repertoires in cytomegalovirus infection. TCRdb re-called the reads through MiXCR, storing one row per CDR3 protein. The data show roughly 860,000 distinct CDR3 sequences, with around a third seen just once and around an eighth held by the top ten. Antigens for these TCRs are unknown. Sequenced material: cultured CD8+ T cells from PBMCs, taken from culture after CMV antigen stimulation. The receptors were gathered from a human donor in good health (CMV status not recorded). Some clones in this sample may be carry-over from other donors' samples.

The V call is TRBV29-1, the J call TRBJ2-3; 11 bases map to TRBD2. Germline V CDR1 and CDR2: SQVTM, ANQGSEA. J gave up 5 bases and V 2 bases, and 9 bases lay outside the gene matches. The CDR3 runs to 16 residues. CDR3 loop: CSVELASGGIIDTQYF. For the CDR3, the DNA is TGCAGCGTTGAATTGGCTAGCGGGGGGATAATAGATACGCAGTATTTT.

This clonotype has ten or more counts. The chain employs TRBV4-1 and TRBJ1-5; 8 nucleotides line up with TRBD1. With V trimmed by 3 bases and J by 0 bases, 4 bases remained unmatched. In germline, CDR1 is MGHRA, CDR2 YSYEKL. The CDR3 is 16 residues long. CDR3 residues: CASSQTGVGSNQPQHF. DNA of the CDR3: TGCGCCAGCAGCCAGACAGGGGTTGGTAGCAATCAGCCCCAGCATTTT.

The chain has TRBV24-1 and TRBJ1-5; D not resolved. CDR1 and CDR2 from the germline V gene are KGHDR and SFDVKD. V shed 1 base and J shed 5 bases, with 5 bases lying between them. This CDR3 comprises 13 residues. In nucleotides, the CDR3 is TGTGCCACCAGTGATTTCTCCGATCAGCCCCAGCATTTT. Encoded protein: CATSDFSDQPQHF.

The DNA for the CDR3 is TGTGCCAGCAGTTTAAGGGCGGGGGGGGCCTACGAGCAGTACGTC. Protein: CASSLRAGGAYEQYV. The chain combines TRBV27 with TRBJ2-7; 9 bases line up with TRBD2. The CDR3 runs to 15 residues. V gave up 2 bases and J gave up 2 bases; unmatched junction bases: 4. Germline CDR1 MNHEY, CDR2 SMNVEV (reference sequence).

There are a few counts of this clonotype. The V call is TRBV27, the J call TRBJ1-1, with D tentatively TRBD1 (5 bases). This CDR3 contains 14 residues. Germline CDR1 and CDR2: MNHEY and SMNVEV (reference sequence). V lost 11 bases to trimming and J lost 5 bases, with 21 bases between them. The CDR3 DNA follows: TGTGCCTCTCGTCCAGGGCACGGGGAGACTGAAGCTTTCTTT. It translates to CASRPGHGETEAFF.

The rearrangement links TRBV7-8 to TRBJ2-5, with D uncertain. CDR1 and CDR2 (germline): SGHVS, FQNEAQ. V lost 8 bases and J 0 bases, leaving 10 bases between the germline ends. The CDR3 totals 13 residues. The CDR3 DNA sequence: TGTGCCAGCGAGGAAGGGTACCAAGAGACCCAGTACTTC. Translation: CASEEGYQETQYF.

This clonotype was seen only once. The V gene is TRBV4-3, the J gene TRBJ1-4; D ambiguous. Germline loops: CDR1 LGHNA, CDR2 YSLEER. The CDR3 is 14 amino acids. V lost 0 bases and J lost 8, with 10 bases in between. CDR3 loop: CASSQDPGPEKLFF. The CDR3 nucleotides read TGCGCCAGCAGCCAAGATCCCGGACCGGAAAAACTGTTTTTT.

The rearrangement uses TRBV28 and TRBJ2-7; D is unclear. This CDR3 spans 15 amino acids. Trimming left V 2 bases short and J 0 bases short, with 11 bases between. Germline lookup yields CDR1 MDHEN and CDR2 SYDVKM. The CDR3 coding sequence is TGTGCCAGCAGTTTAAGGTGGACCCCCTCCTACGAGCAGTACTTC. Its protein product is CASSLRWTPSYEQYF.

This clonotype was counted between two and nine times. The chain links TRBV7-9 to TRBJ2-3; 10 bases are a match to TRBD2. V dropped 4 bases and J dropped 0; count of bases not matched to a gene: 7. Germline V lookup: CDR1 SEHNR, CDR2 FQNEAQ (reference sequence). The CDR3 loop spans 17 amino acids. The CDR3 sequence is CASSWALAGASTDTQYF. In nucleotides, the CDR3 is TGTGCCAGCAGCTGGGCTCTAGCGGGGGCGAGCACAGATACGCAGTATTTT.

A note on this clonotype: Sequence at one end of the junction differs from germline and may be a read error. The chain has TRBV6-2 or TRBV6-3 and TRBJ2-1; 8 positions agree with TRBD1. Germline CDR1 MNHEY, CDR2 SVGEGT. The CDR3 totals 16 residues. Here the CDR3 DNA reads TGTGCCAGCAGTTACTCCGCCCCAGGGGGCTACAATAAGCAGTTCTTC. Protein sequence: CASSYSAPGGYNKQFF.

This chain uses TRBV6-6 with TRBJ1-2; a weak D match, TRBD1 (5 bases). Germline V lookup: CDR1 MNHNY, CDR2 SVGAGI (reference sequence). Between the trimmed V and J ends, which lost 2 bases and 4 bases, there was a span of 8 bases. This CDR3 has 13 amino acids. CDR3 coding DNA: TGTGCCAGCAGTTACGAACAGGCCTATGGCTACACCTTC. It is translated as CASSYEQAYGYTF.

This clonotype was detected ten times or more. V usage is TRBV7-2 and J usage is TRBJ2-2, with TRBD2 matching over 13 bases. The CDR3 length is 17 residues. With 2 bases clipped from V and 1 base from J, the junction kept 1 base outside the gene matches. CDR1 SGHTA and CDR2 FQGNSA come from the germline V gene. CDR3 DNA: TGTGCCAGCAGCTTAAGGACTAGCGGGGGGAACACCGGGGAGCTGTTTTTT. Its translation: CASSLRTSGGNTGELFF.

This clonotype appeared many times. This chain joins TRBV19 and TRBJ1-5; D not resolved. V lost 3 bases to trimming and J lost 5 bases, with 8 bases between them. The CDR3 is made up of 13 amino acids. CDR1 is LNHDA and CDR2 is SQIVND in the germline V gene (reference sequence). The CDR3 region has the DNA TGTGCCAGTAGTATGAACTCATATCAGCCCCAGCATTTT. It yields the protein CASSMNSYQPQHF. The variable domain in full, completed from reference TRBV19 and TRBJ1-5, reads DGGITQSPKYLFRKEGQNVTLSCEQNLNHDAMYWYRQDPGQGLRLIYYSQIVNDFQKGDIAEGYSVSREKKESFPLTVTSAQKNPTAFYLCASSMNSYQPQHFGDGTRLSIL.

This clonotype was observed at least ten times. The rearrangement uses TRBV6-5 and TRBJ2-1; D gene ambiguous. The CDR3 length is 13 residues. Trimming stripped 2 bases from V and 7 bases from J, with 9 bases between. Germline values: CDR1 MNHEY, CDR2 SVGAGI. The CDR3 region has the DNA TGTGCCAGCAGTTACAGGCAAAGGAATGAGCAGTTCTTC. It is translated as CASSYRQRNEQFF.

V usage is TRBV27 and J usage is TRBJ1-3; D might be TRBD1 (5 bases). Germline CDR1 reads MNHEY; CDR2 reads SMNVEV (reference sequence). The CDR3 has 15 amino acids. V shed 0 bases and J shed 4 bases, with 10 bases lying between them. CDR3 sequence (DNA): TGTGCCAGCAGTTTATCCGGGGGGGTCGGAAACACCATATATTTT. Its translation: CASSLSGGVGNTIYF.

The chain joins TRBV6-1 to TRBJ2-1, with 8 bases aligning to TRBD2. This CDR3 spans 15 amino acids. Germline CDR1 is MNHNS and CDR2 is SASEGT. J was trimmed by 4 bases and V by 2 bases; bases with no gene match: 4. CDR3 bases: TGTGCCAGCAGTGAAAGGACTAGCCGGTACAATGAGCAGTTCTTC. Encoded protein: CASSERTSRYNEQFF.

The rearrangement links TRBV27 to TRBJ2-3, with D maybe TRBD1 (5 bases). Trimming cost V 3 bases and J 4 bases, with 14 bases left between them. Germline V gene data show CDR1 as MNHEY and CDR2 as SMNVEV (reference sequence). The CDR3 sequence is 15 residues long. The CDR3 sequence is CASSLGQVYPDTQYF. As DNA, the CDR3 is TGTGCCAGCAGTTTGGGGCAGGTATACCCAGATACGCAGTATTTT.

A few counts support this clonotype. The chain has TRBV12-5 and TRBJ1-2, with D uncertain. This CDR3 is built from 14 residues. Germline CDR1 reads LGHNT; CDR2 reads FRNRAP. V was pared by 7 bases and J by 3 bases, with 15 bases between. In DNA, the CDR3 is TGTGCTAGTGCCCAGTCCCCTTATGACTATGGCTACACCTTC. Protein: CASAQSPYDYGYTF.

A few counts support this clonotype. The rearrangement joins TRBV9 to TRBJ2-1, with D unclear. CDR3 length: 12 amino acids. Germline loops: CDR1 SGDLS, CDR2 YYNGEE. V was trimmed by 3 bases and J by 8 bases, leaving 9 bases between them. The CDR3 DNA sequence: TGTGCCAGCAGCGGAGGATTCTATGAGCAGTTCTTC. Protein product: CASSGGFYEQFF.

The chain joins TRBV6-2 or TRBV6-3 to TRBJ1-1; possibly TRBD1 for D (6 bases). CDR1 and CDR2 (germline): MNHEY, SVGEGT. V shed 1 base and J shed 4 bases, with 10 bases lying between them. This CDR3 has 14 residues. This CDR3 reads CASSYWGRSTEAFF. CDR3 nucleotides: TGTGCCAGCAGTTACTGGGGGCGCAGCACTGAAGCTTTCTTT.

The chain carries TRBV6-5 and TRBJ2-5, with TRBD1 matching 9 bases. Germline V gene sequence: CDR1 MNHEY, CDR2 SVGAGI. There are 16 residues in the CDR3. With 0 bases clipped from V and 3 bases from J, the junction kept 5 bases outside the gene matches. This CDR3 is CASSYSGTGWKETQYF. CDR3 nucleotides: TGTGCCAGCAGTTACTCTGGGACAGGGTGGAAAGAGACCCAGTACTTC.

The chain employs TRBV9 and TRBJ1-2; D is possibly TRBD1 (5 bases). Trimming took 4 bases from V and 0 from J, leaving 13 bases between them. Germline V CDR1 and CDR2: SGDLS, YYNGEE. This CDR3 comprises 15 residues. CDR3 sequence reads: CASSTRDRANYGYTF. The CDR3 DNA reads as TGTGCCAGCAGCACCCGGGACCGAGCTAACTATGGCTACACCTTC.

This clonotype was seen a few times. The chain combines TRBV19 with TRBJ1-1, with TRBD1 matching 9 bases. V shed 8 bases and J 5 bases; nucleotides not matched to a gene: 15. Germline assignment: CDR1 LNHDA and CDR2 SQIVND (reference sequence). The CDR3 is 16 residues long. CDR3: CASEPLTGGGRTEAFF. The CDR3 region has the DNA TGTGCCAGTGAGCCTCTTACAGGGGGCGGCAGGACTGAAGCTTTCTTT.

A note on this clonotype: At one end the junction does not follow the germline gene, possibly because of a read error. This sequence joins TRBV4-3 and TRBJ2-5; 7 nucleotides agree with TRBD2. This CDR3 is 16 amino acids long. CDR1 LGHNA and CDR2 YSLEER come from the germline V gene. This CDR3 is CASSRALADDQEAQYF. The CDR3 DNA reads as TGCGCCAGCAGCCGGGCGCTAGCGGACGACCAAGAGGCCCAGTACTTC.